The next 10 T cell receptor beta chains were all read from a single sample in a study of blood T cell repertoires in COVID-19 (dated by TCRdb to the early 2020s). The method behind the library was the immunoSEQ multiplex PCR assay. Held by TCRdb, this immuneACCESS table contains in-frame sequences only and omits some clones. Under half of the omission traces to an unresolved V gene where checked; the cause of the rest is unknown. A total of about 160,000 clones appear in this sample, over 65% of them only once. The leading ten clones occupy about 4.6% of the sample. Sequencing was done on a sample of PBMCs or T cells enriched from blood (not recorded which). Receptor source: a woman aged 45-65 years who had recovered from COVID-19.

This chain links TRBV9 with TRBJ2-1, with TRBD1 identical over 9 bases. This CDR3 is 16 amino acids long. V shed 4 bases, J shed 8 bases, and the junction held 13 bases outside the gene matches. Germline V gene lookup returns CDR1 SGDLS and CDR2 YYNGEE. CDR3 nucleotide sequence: TGTGCCAGCAGCAGCTATGACAGGGGGGATACGGATGAGCAGTTCTTC. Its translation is CASSSYDRGDTDEQFF.

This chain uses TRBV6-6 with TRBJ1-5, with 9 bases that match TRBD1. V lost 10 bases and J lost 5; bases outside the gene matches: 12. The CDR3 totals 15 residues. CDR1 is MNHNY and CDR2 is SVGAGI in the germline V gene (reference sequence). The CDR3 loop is CATRDREGAYQPQHF. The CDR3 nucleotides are TGTGCCACCAGGGACAGGGAGGGTGCCTATCAGCCCCAGCATTTT.

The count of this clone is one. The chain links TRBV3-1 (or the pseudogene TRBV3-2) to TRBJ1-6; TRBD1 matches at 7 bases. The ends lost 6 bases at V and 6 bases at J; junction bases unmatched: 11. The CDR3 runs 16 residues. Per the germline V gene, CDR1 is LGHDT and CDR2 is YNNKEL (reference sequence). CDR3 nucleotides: TGTGCCAGCAGTCAGTTCGGGGGACAGTCTAATTCACCCCTCCACTTT. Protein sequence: CASSQFGGQSNSPLHF.

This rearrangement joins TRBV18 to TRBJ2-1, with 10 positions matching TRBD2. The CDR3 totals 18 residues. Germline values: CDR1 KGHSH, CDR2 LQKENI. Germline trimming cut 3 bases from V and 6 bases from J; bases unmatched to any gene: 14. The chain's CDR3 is CASSPISLTGTSVNEQFF. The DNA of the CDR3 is TGTGCCAGCTCACCGATCTCCCTCACCGGGACTAGCGTCAATGAGCAGTTCTTC.

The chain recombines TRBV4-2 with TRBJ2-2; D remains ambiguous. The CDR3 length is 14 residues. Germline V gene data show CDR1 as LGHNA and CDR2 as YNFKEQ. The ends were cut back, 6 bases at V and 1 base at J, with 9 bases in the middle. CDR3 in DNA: TGTGCCAGCAGTGGTGGCAAGAACACCGGGGAGCTGTTTTTT. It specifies CASSGGKNTGELFF.

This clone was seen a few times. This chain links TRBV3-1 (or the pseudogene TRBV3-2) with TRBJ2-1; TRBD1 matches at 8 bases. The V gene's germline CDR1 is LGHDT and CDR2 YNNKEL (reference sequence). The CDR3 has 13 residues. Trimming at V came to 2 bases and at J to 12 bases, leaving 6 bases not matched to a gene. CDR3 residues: CASSQSGGTGQFF. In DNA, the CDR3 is TGTGCCAGCAGCCAATCTGGAGGGACAGGGCAGTTCTTC.

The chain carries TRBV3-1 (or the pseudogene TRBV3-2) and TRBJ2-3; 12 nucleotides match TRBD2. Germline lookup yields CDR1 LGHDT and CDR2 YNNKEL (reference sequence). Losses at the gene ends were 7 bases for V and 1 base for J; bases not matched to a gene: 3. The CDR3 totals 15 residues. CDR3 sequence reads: CASKPSGRGTDTQYF. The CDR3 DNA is TGTGCCAGCAAACCTAGCGGGAGGGGCACAGATACGCAGTATTTT.

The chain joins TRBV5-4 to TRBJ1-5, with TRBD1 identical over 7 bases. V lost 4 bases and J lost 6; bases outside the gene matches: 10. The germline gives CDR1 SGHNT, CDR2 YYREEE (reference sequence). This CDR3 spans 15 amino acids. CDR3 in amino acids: CASSVPDRAPQPQHF. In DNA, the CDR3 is TGTGCCAGCAGCGTTCCCGACAGGGCCCCTCAGCCCCAGCATTTT.

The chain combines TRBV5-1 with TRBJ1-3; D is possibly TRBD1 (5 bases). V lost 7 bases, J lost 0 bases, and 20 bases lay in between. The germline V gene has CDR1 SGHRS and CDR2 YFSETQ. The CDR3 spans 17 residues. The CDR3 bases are TGCGCCAGCGCCGTGGGTACAGGAGGGAGCTCTGGAAACACCATATATTTT. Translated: CASAVGTGGSSGNTIYF.

CDR3 nucleotide sequence: TGTGCCAGCAGCCCCCGGGGTCGGGACACCATATATTTT. Translation: CASSPRGRDTIYF. The chain couples TRBV14 to TRBJ1-3; no reliable D call. This CDR3 is built from 13 residues. Per germline, CDR1 SGHDN and CDR2 FVKESK. Trimming took off 4 bases at V and 8 bases at J, with 12 bases between the two ends.